This T cell receptor (beta chain) was documented in a study of breast tumors, draining lymph nodes, adjacent tissues listed by TCRdb under 2016. About the investigation overall: Breast cancer patients provided tumor, adjacent nontumor tissue and axillary lymph nodes, and the study compared the TCR beta repertoires across these three sources. The study was designed to assess the relationships and possible T-cell exchange between tumor, surrounding tissue and draining lymph node repertoires in human breast cancer.

CDR1 and CDR2 were assigned from the germline V gene as SGHRS and YFSETQ. The junction shows trimming of 0 bases on V and 9 bases on J, plus 16 bases between the germline ends. The CDR3 spans 16 residues, from the cysteine through the phenylalanine. Just CDR3 DNA is preserved here, 48 bases in frame from base 1. Sequencing took place on an Illumina HiSeq 2000. Multiplex PCR amplification was used to generate the TCR beta chain libraries. High-throughput sequencing was used to analyze the amplified TCR beta chain products. The public reads were reanalyzed by TCRdb: fastp trimming at Q25, MiXCR alignment, in-frame beta chains only. Under each unique CDR3 protein, matching rows form one entry showing the most common genes and DNA. The table for this sample lists around 66,000 distinct CDR3 sequences; over 40% of them were counted only once. The leading ten clones occupy about 8.4% of the sample. This clonotype was counted ten times or more. This clone's antigen is unknown. Within one base of it there is no much larger clone, and no base qualities were kept.

Paper-wide results and their limitations: Tumor and nontumor tissue repertoires were significantly more similar in luminal-like than in basal-like breast cancer. The conclusion that tumor T cells originate in lymph nodes was framed as consistent with a hypothesis rather than directly demonstrated. T-cell repertoire diversity in tumors was found to be lower than in lymph nodes but higher than in nontumor tissue, and preferential V and J gene usage was observed. A scenario in which most tumor T cells derive from the lymph node and then expand within tumor tissue was judged to be consistent with the data.

The chain joins TRBV5-1 to TRBJ1-6, with no confidently assigned D gene. Input material: breast tumor tissue. This clonotype originated in a female donor with breast cancer. Some clones in this sample may be carry-over from other donors' samples. The nucleotides are TGCGCCAGCAGCTTGGTCGTTTGGGGAGACGGTTCACCCCTCCACTTT. Its protein product is CASSLVVWGDGSPLHF.